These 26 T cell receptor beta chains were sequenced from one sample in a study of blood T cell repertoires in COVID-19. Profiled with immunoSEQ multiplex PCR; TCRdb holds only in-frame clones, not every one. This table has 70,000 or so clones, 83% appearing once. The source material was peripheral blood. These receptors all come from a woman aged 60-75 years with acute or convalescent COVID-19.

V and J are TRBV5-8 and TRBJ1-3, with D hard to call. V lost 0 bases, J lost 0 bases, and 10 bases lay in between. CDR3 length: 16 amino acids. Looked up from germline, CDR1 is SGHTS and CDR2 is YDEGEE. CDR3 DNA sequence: TGTGCCAGCAGCTTGGGAGTTGGTGGCTCTGGAAACACCATATATTTT. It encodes CASSLGVGGSGNTIYF.

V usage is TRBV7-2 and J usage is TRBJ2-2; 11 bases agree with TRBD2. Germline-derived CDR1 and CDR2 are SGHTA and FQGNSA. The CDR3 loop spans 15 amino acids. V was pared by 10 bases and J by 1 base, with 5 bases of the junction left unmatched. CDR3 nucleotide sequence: TGTGCCAAATCAACTAGCGGGGGGAACACCGGGGAGCTGTTTTTT. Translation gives CAKSTSGGNTGELFF.

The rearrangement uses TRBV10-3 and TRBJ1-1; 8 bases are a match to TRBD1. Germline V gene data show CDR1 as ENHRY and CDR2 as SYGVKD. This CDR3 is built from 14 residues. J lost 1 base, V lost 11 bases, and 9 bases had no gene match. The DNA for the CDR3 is TGTGCCTCCCGGAAGACAGGGGAGAACACTGAAGCTTTCTTT. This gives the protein CASRKTGENTEAFF.

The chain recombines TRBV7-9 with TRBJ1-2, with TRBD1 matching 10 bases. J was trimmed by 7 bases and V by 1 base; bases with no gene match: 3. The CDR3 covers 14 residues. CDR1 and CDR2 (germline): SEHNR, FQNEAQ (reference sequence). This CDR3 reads CASSLGQGAFGYTF. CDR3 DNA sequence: TGTGCCAGCAGCTTAGGACAGGGGGCTTTTGGCTACACCTTC. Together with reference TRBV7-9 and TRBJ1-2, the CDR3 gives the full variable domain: DTGVSQNPRHKITKRGQNVTFRCDPISEHNRLYWYRQTLGQGPEFLTYFQNEAQLEKSRLLSDRFSAERPKGSFSTLEIQRTEQGDSAMYLCASSLGQGAFGYTFGSGTRLTVV.

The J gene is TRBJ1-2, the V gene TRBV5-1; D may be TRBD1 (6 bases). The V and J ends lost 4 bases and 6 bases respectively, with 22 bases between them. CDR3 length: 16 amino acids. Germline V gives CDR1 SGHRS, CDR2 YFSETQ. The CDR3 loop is CASSPLPGIQGHGYTF. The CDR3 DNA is TGCGCCAGCAGCCCTCTTCCCGGGATCCAGGGGCATGGCTACACCTTC.

This CDR3 is CASSASGGYGYTF. The CDR3 DNA is TGTGCCAGCAGTGCGAGCGGAGGCTATGGCTACACCTTC. The chain carries TRBV2 and TRBJ1-2; D is ambiguous. CDR1 and CDR2 from the germline V gene are SNHLY and FYNNEI. Trimming left V 4 bases short and J 4 bases short, with 10 bases between. This CDR3 spans 13 amino acids.

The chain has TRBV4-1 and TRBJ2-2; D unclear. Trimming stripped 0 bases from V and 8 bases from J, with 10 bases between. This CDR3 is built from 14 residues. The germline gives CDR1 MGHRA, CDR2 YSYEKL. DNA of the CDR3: TGCGCCAGCAGCCAAGAAGCCTACGTTGGGGAGCTGTTTTTT. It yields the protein CASSQEAYVGELFF.

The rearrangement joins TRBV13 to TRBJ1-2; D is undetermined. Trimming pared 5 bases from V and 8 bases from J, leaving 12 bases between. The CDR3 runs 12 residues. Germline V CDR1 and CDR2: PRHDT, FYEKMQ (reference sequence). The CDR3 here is CASSAAPGGYTF. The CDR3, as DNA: TGTGCCAGCAGCGCGGCCCCCGGGGGCTACACCTTC.

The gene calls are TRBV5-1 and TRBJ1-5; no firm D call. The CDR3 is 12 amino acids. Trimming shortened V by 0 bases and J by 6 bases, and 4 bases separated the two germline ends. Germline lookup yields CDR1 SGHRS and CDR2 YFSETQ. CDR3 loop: CASSLDGQPQHF. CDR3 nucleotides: TGCGCCAGCAGCTTGGACGGTCAGCCCCAGCATTTT.

For the CDR3, the DNA is TGTGCCAGCAGCGGACAGGGGAATTCACCCCTCCACTTT. Translation: CASSGQGNSPLHF. The chain links TRBV12-3 or TRBV12-4 to TRBJ1-6; 9 positions match TRBD1. V dropped 6 bases and J dropped 7; count of bases not matched to a gene: 1. This CDR3 contains 13 residues.

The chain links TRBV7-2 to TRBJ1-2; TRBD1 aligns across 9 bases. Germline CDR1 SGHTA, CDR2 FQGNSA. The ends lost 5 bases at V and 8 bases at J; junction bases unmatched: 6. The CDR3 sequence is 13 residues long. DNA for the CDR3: TGTGCCAGCAGCCGGACAGGGGCATTCGGCTACACCTTC. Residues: CASSRTGAFGYTF.

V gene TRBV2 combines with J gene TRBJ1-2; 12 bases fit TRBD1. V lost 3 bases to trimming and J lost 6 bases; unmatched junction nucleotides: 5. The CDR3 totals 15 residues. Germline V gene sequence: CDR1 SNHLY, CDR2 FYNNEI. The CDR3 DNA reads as TGTGCCAGCAGTGACGGGACAGGGGGCGATGATGGCTACACCTTC. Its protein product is CASSDGTGGDDGYTF.

As DNA, the CDR3 is TGTGCCACCTCGAGGCAGGGGGTGGGTGGCTACACCTTC. It specifies CATSRQGVGGYTF. The rearrangement uses TRBV24-1 and TRBJ1-2; 7 bases agree with TRBD1. The CDR3 length is 13 residues. CDR1 is KGHDR, CDR2 SFDVKD, per germline. The J segment lost 7 bases and the V segment lost 9 bases, leaving 10 bases of the junction unmatched.

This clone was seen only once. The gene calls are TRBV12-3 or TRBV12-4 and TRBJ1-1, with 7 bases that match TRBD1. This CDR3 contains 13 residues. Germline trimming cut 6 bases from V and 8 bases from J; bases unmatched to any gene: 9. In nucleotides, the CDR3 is TGTGCCAGCAGAGTACAGGGGACTCCCGAAGCTTTCTTT. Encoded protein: CASRVQGTPEAFF.

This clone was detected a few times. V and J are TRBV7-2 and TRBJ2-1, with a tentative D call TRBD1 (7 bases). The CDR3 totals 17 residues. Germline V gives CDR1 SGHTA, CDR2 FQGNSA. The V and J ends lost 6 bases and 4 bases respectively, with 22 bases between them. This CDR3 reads CASRTRAGGSTYNEQFF. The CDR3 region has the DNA TGTGCCAGCAGAACCCGCGCAGGGGGGTCTACTTACAATGAGCAGTTCTTC.

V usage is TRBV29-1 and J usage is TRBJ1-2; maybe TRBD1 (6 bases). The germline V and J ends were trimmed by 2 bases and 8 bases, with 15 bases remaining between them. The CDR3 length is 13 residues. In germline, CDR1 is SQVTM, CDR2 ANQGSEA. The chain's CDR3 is CSVELAGARGYTF. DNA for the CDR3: TGCAGCGTTGAACTGGCAGGGGCTCGCGGCTACACCTTC.

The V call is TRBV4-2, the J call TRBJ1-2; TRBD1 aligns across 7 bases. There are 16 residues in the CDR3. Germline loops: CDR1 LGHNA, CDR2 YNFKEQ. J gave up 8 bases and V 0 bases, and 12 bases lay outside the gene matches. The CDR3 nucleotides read TGTGCCAGCAGCCAAGAGGGAGGAGGGGGCGCGAACGGCTACACCTTC. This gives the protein CASSQEGGGGANGYTF.

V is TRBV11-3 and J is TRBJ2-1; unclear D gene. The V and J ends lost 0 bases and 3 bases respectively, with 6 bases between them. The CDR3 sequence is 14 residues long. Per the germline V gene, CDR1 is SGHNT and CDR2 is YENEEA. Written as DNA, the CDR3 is TGTGCCAGCAGCTTAGATCCGGGCTACAATGAGCAGTTCTTC. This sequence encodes CASSLDPGYNEQFF.

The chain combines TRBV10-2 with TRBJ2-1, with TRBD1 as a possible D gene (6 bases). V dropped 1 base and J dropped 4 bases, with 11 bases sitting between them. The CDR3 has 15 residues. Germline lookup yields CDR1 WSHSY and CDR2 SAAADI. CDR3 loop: CASSEFGTLYNEQFF. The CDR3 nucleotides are TGCGCCAGCAGTGAGTTCGGGACACTATACAATGAGCAGTTCTTC.

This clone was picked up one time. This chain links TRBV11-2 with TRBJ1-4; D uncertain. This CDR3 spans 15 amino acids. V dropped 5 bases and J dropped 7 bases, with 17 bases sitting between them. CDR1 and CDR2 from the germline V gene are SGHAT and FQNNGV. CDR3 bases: TGTGCCAGCAGCCCAAGGACGGAGGAAGGTGAAAAACTGTTTTTT. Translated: CASSPRTEEGEKLFF. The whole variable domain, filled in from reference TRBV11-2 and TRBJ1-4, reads EAGVAQSPRYKIIEKRQSVAFWCNPISGHATLYWYQQILGQGPKLLIQFQNNGVVDDSQLPKDRFSAERLKGVDSTLKIQPAKLEDSAVYLCASSPRTEEGEKLFFGSGTQLSVL.

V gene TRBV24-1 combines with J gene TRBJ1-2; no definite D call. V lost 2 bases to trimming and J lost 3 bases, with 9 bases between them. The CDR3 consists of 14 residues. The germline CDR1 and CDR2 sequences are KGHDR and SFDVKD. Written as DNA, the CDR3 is TGTGCCACCAGTGATTATGACATAGACTATGGCTACACCTTC. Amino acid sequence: CATSDYDIDYGYTF.

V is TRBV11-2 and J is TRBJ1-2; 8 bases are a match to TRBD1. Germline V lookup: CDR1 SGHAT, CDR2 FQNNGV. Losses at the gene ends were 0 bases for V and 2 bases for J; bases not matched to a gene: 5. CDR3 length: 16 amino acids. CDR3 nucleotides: TGTGCCAGCAGCTTAGATAGGCGACAGGGGAACTATGGCTACACCTTC. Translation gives CASSLDRRQGNYGYTF.

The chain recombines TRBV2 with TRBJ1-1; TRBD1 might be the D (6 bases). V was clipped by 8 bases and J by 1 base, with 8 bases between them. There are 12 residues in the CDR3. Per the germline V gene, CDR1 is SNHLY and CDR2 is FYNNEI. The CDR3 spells CASDRTNTEAFF. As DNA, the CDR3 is TGTGCCAGCGACAGGACGAACACTGAAGCTTTCTTT.

CDR3 in amino acids: CASRITGGLAEAFF. The CDR3 nucleotides read TGTGCCAGCAGAATCACAGGTGGTTTGGCTGAAGCTTTCTTT. The chain employs TRBV6-5 and TRBJ1-1; D possibly corresponds to TRBD1 (5 bases). Germline values: CDR1 MNHEY, CDR2 SVGAGI. The CDR3 is 14 residues long. V was cut by 6 bases and J by 6 bases, with 17 bases left in between.

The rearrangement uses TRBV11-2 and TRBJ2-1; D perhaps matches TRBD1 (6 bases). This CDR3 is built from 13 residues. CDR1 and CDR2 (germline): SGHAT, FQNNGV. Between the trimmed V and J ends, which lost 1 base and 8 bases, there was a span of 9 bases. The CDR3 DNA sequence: TGTGCCAGCAGCTTAGCAGGGGTTGATGAGCAGTTCTTC. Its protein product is CASSLAGVDEQFF.

CDR3 sequence: CASSSTSGGQETQYF. For the CDR3, the DNA is TGTGCCAGTAGTTCGACTAGCGGGGGGCAAGAGACCCAGTACTTC. V usage is TRBV19 and J usage is TRBJ2-5; 13 bases agree with TRBD2. This CDR3 is built from 15 residues. Germline values: CDR1 LNHDA, CDR2 SQIVND (reference sequence). Trimming cost V 5 bases and J 2 bases; bases outside gene matches: 2.